Sequencing of this T cell receptor (beta chain) was carried out in a study of OX40 agonist ivuxolimab in advanced cancers. About the research overall: Every 2 weeks, ivuxolimab was infused into the patients intravenously at between 0.01 and 10 mg/kg. Study-wide results and limits: At 0.1 to 3.0 mg/kg, CD4+ and CD8+ blood T cells expanded clonally by week 6.

This clone is a singleton in its sample. What it binds is unknown. Mismatch with germline at one junction end may stem from a read error. The investigators sampled blood at baseline, at cycle 4 day 1, and at cycle 7 day 1. The germline V gene encodes CDR1 SGDLS and CDR2 YYNGEE. The length of the CDR3 is 15 residues. Using immunoSEQ multiplex PCR, the repertoire was profiled, and TCRdb retains in-frame clones only, with some absent. The sample contains roughly 60,000 clones, 70% to 90% of which appear only once. The chain is built from TRBV9 and TRBJ1-4; D possibly corresponds to TRBD1 (6 bases). This receptor was obtained from an adult with an advanced solid tumor such as melanoma, head and neck, liver or kidney cancer. The source material was CD4+ or CD8+ T cells sorted from blood, sampled in a trial of the OX40 agonist ivuxolimab. The CDR3 nucleotides are TGTGCCAGCAGTCTTAAAGGGACAACCAATGAAAAACTGTTTTTT. Amino acid sequence: CASSLKGTTNEKLFF.